This T cell receptor beta chain was recorded in a study of T-cell memory formation after mild COVID-19. General study results and limits: Clones shrinking between day 15 and 85 showed a balanced CD4/CD8 split, and those that grew later tilted toward CD4+. The authors left the SARS-CoV-2 specificity of second-wave clones peaking on day 37 unconfirmed. Largely, contracting CD4+ clones fell within CM and EM, and contracting CD8+ clones within EMRA.

This clonotype has a handful of counts. The antigen remains undetermined. 5'RACE with constant-segment primers yielded barcoded, UMI-tagged TCR alpha and TCR beta cDNA libraries. TCRdb reprocessed the 5' RACE reads with MiXCR, giving one entry per CDR3 protein. The table shows 250,000 to 350,000 distinct CDR3 sequences, with roughly a fifth occurring only once. Sequencing was done on a sample of PBMCs or a T cell subset sorted from them (not recorded which). The clonotype originates from a man aged 18 to 29 who had mild COVID-19 (a few samples of this study predate the infection). Cell type and time point are not known.

In nucleotides, the CDR3 is TGTGCCAGCAGTTCACCTCTGCGATCCCGCAGTACAGATACGCAGTATTTT. This codes for CASSSPLRSRSTDTQYF. The chain has TRBV27 and TRBJ2-3, with no clear D. The CDR3 length is 17 residues. V gave up 4 bases and J gave up 3 bases, with 20 bases separating them. Germline loops: CDR1 MNHEY, CDR2 SMNVEV (reference sequence).